These 29 T cell receptor beta chains originate from one sample sequenced in a study of OX40 agonist ivuxolimab in advanced cancers. TCRdb keeps only in-frame clones here, not all; method: immunoSEQ multiplex PCR. Here the sample spans more than 9,500 clones, over 80% being singletons. Sequenced here: CD4+ or CD8+ T cells sorted from blood, sampled in a trial of the OX40 agonist ivuxolimab. Every receptor here comes from an adult with an advanced solid tumor such as melanoma, head and neck, liver or kidney cancer.

V usage is TRBV19 and J usage is TRBJ2-2; 9 positions agree with TRBD2. The germline gives CDR1 LNHDA, CDR2 SQIVND (reference sequence). This CDR3 has 15 amino acids. V was clipped by 6 bases and J by 7 bases; unmatched bases: 9. The chain's CDR3 is CASRGTSPALGELFF. CDR3 DNA sequence: TGTGCCAGTAGGGGGACTAGCCCTGCCCTCGGGGAGCTGTTTTTT.

In the case of this clone: Different DNA sequences within this sample yield the same CDR3. The chain recombines TRBV19 with TRBJ1-1; unclear D gene. The CDR3 has 13 amino acids. Germline V gives CDR1 LNHDA, CDR2 SQIVND (reference sequence). V was clipped by 1 base and J by 1 base, with 4 bases between them. The CDR3 reads CASSIGRNTEAFF. In DNA, the CDR3 is TGTGCCAGTAGTATAGGCCGGAACACTGAAGCTTTCTTT.

J is TRBJ1-1 and V is TRBV6-6; D gene unclear. Trimming took 0 bases from V and 3 from J, leaving 8 bases between them. CDR1 is MNHNY, CDR2 SVGAGI, per germline (reference sequence). The CDR3 is 14 residues long. CDR3 loop: CASSYSVRYTEAFF. DNA for the CDR3: TGTGCCAGCAGTTACTCTGTTCGCTACACTGAAGCTTTCTTT.

V and J are TRBV15 and TRBJ2-5; D possibly corresponds to TRBD1 (5 bases). Trimming pared 7 bases from V and 4 bases from J, leaving 19 bases between. CDR1 and CDR2 from the germline V gene are LNHNV and YYDKDF (reference sequence). This CDR3 is 15 amino acids long. CDR3 sequence reads: CATKQGETNGETQYF. In DNA, the CDR3 is TGTGCCACCAAGCAAGGGGAAACGAACGGAGAGACCCAGTACTTC.

The chain employs TRBV20-1 and TRBJ1-2, with D uncertain. Trimming pared 5 bases from V and 12 bases from J, leaving 10 bases between. This CDR3 contains 9 residues. CDR1 and CDR2 (germline): DFQATT, SNEGSKA (reference sequence). The CDR3 region has the DNA TGCAGTGCTGGCGCGAGGGACACCTTC. Translation gives CSAGARDTF.

The V gene is TRBV11-2, the J gene TRBJ1-2; D is ambiguous. Germline V gene sequence: CDR1 SGHAT, CDR2 FQNNGV. CDR3 length: 15 amino acids. V was shortened by 4 bases and J by 3 bases, with 15 bases between the two germline ends. CDR3 sequence (DNA): TGTGCCAGCAGCTCGACGGGCCGTAGGTACTATGGCTACACCTTC. It codes for CASSSTGRRYYGYTF.

V and J are TRBV29-1 and TRBJ2-5; D is uncertain. Germline V gene data show CDR1 as SQVTM and CDR2 as ANQGSEA. The length of the CDR3 is 11 residues. V was cut by 8 bases and J by 0 bases, with 7 bases left in between. For the CDR3, the DNA is TGCAGCTTCGAGTACCAAGAGACCCAGTACTTC. Amino acids: CSFEYQETQYF.

V is TRBV4-3 and J is TRBJ1-1; tentatively, D is TRBD1 (5 bases). The ends were cut back, 8 bases at V and 6 bases at J, with 16 bases in the middle. This CDR3 region has 13 residues. Germline lookup yields CDR1 LGHNA and CDR2 YSLEER. DNA for the CDR3: TGCGCCAGCCGTTTTAACCGGGACGCTGAAGCTTTCTTT. As protein: CASRFNRDAEAFF.

CDR3 nucleotide sequence: TGTGCCAGCAGTCACCTAAGGCGGCCCATCGGGACGGACGAAAAACTGTTTTTT. It codes for CASSHLRRPIGTDEKLFF. The V call is TRBV27, the J call TRBJ1-4, with D tentatively TRBD1 (5 bases). Germline V gene lookup returns CDR1 MNHEY and CDR2 SMNVEV (reference sequence). Trimming shortened V by 5 bases and J by 8 bases, and 27 bases separated the two germline ends. This CDR3 has 18 residues.

CDR3 protein: CASSQEGGDYNEQFF. The CDR3, as DNA: TGCGCCAGCAGCCAAGAGGGGGGAGACTACAATGAGCAGTTCTTC. The chain joins TRBV4-1 to TRBJ2-1; a possible D gene is TRBD2 (6 bases). V lost 0 bases to trimming and J lost 3 bases, with 9 bases between them. The CDR3 runs 15 residues. The germline V gene has CDR1 MGHRA and CDR2 YSYEKL.

The chain carries TRBV7-2 and TRBJ2-5, with 11 positions matching TRBD2. Germline V gene data show CDR1 as SGHTA and CDR2 as FQGNSA. The CDR3 totals 17 residues. The junction had 9 bases not matched to a gene; V was cut back by 5 bases and J by 1 base. The CDR3 DNA follows: TGTGCCAGCAGCCTTAGCCCGACTAGCGGGGTCCAAGAGACCCAGTACTTC. It codes for CASSLSPTSGVQETQYF.

This clone is medium-sized. V is TRBV4-1 and J is TRBJ2-1; TRBD2 aligns across 10 bases. V was clipped by 4 bases and J by 4 bases; unmatched bases: 4. Germline-derived CDR1 and CDR2 are MGHRA and YSYEKL. This CDR3 contains 15 residues. The CDR3 sequence: CASSRTSGTYNEQFF. The CDR3 nucleotides read TGCGCCAGCAGCCGAACTAGCGGGACTTACAATGAGCAGTTCTTC.

The chain employs TRBV27 and TRBJ2-3, with 14 bases fitting TRBD2. Germline assignment: CDR1 MNHEY and CDR2 SMNVEV (reference sequence). V trimming: 2 bases; J trimming: 2 bases; junction bases outside the gene matches: 6. The CDR3 runs to 18 residues. DNA of the CDR3: TGTGCCAGCAGTTTAAGGGGGACTAGCGGGGGCTACACAGATACGCAGTATTTT. Its protein is CASSLRGTSGGYTDTQYF.

The gene calls are TRBV11-2 and TRBJ2-2; no definite D call. The CDR3 consists of 13 residues. The germline V gene has CDR1 SGHAT and CDR2 FQNNGV. Trimming pared 3 bases from V and 7 bases from J, leaving 9 bases between. The CDR3: CASSLWKIGELFF. The CDR3 nucleotides read TGTGCCAGCAGCTTGTGGAAGATCGGGGAGCTGTTTTTT.

This chain uses TRBV9 with TRBJ2-5; D is possibly TRBD2 (6 bases). Germline CDR1 is SGDLS and CDR2 is YYNGEE. This CDR3 is built from 16 residues. V was clipped by 3 bases and J by 4 bases, with 19 bases between them. Here the CDR3 reads CASSAVAASMGETQYF. CDR3 DNA: TGTGCCAGCAGCGCGGTAGCGGCCTCCATGGGAGAGACCCAGTACTTC. Full variable domain (outside the CDR3, taken from reference TRBV9 and TRBJ2-5): DSGVTQTPKHLITATGQRVTLRCSPRSGDLSVYWYQQSLDQGLQFLIQYYNGEERAKGNILERFSAQQFPDLHSELNLSSLELGDSALYFCASSAVAASMGETQYFGPGTRLLVL.

The V and J genes are TRBV7-9 and TRBJ1-2, with D uncertain. V lost 1 base and J 3 bases, leaving 6 bases between the germline ends. Germline V gene sequence: CDR1 SEHNR, CDR2 FQNEAQ (reference sequence). CDR3 length equals 13 residues. CDR3 in DNA: TGTGCCAGCAGCTTAGGGGTTGACTATGGCTACACCTTC. The encoded protein is CASSLGVDYGYTF.

The chain links TRBV19 to TRBJ2-3; 16 bases match TRBD2. This CDR3 is 17 amino acids long. Germline V lookup: CDR1 LNHDA, CDR2 SQIVND (reference sequence). Unmatched junction bases numbered 4, after V lost 3 bases and J lost 4 bases. CDR3 residues: CASSMGLAGGRPDTQYF. As DNA, the CDR3 is TGTGCCAGTAGTATGGGACTAGCGGGGGGGCGGCCAGATACGCAGTATTTT. Full variable domain (missing parts from reference TRBV19 and TRBJ2-3): DGGITQSPKYLFRKEGQNVTLSCEQNLNHDAMYWYRQDPGQGLRLIYYSQIVNDFQKGDIAEGYSVSREKKESFPLTVTSAQKNPTAFYLCASSMGLAGGRPDTQYFGPGTRLTVL.

The chain couples TRBV2 to TRBJ2-1; 10 bases line up with TRBD2. Germline assignment: CDR1 SNHLY and CDR2 FYNNEI. The CDR3 has 14 amino acids. Trimming cost V 6 bases and J 4 bases; bases outside gene matches: 3. CDR3 sequence (DNA): TGTGCCAGCAGCGGACTAGCGGCTTACAATGAGCAGTTCTTC. Its protein is CASSGLAAYNEQFF.

The chain joins TRBV29-1 to TRBJ1-2; D possibly corresponds to TRBD1 (6 bases). This CDR3 comprises 14 residues. Germline V CDR1 and CDR2: SQVTM, ANQGSEA. Between the trimmed V and J ends, which lost 3 bases and 5 bases, there was a span of 16 bases. The CDR3 spells CSVERGDGLYGYTF. Written as DNA, the CDR3 is TGCAGCGTTGAGAGGGGGGACGGCCTTTATGGCTACACCTTC. Together with reference TRBV29-1 and TRBJ1-2, the CDR3 gives the full variable domain: SAVISQKPSRDICQRGTSLTIQCQVDSQVTMMFWYRQQPGQSLTLIATANQGSEATYESGFVIDKFPISRPNLTFSTLTVSNMSPEDSSIYLCSVERGDGLYGYTFGSGTRLTVV.

This sequence joins TRBV15 and TRBJ2-1; 10 nucleotides align to TRBD2. Germline values: CDR1 LNHNV, CDR2 YYDKDF (reference sequence). This CDR3 contains 18 residues. J was trimmed by 5 bases and V by 0 bases; bases with no gene match: 10. CDR3 protein: CATSRDKIAGGLNNEQFF. CDR3 bases: TGTGCCACCAGCAGAGATAAAATAGCGGGAGGCCTTAACAATGAGCAGTTCTTC.

This rearrangement joins TRBV19 to TRBJ2-3; 8 bases align to TRBD2. The germline V gene encodes CDR1 LNHDA and CDR2 SQIVND (reference sequence). The trim removed 1 base at V and 1 base at J, leaving 1 base unmatched. This CDR3 spans 15 amino acids. The CDR3 loop reads CASSIGLARTDTQYF. CDR3 nucleotides: TGTGCCAGTAGTATAGGACTAGCGCGCACAGATACGCAGTATTTT.

V usage is TRBV4-1 and J usage is TRBJ2-1; D unresolved. Trimming stripped 0 bases from V and 3 bases from J, with 12 bases between. The germline CDR1 and CDR2 sequences are MGHRA and YSYEKL. The CDR3 contains 16 residues. CDR3 sequence: CASSQEPSASYNEQFF. The DNA for the CDR3 is TGCGCCAGCAGCCAAGAACCCAGCGCGAGCTACAATGAGCAGTTCTTC.

The chain joins TRBV27 to TRBJ2-5, with TRBD2 matching over 9 bases. The CDR3 totals 15 residues. Germline V gene sequence: CDR1 MNHEY, CDR2 SMNVEV (reference sequence). Trimming at V came to 6 bases and at J to 5 bases, leaving 10 bases not matched to a gene. CDR3 coding DNA: TGTGCCAGCAGCCCTATAGCGGGGGTGCGGGAGACCCAGTACTTC. This sequence encodes CASSPIAGVRETQYF.

This chain uses TRBV28 with TRBJ2-1; 11 bases align to TRBD1. This CDR3 has 13 residues. Per the germline V gene, CDR1 is MDHEN and CDR2 is SYDVKM. V was clipped by 5 bases and J by 9 bases; unmatched bases: 3. In DNA form, the CDR3 reads TGTGCCAGCAGTCCCGGGACAGGGGGTGAGCAGTTCTTC. This translates into CASSPGTGGEQFF.

This sequence joins TRBV9 and TRBJ2-7; tentatively, D is TRBD1 or TRBD2 (7 bases each). The CDR3 length is 15 residues. Trimming took off 3 bases at V and 2 bases at J, with 15 bases between the two ends. CDR1 SGDLS and CDR2 YYNGEE come from the germline V gene. The chain's CDR3 is CASSEGGTAAYEQYF. The CDR3 nucleotides are TGTGCCAGCAGCGAGGGGGGGACAGCTGCCTACGAGCAGTACTTC.

This chain uses TRBV16 with TRBJ2-6, with a tentative D call TRBD1 (7 bases). The CDR3 consists of 19 residues. V dropped 4 bases and J dropped 0 bases, with 19 bases sitting between them. Germline V lookup: CDR1 KGHSY, CDR2 FQNENV. CDR3 coding DNA: TGTGCCAGCAGCCCCCGGAGGGGGCAGAGCTACTCTGGGGCCAACGTCCTGACTTTC. Protein product: CASSPRRGQSYSGANVLTF.

The V gene is TRBV18, the J gene TRBJ2-1; D unresolved. The CDR3 extends over 11 amino acids. The V end lost 4 bases, the J end lost 10 bases, and 8 bases lay between the germline ends. Germline V gene data show CDR1 as KGHSH and CDR2 as LQKENI. CDR3 sequence: CASSLSREQFF. The CDR3 DNA reads TGTGCCAGCTCACTTTCCAGGGAGCAGTTCTTC. The whole variable domain, remainder taken from reference TRBV18 and TRBJ2-1, is NAGVMQNPRHLVRRRGQEARLRCSPMKGHSHVYWYRQLPEEGLKFMVYLQKENIIDESGMPKERFSAEFPKEGPSILRIQQVVRGDSAAYFCASSLSREQFFGPGTRLTVL.

DNA of the CDR3: TGTGCCAGCAGCTTGGGGACAGTCAACTATGGCTACACCTTC. It codes for CASSLGTVNYGYTF. The chain links TRBV5-7 to TRBJ1-2; possibly TRBD1 for D (6 bases). TRBV5-7 is an ORF, and what it does is uncertain. This CDR3 region has 14 residues. V was pared by 0 bases and J by 2 bases, with 8 bases between.

This clone was observed a handful of times. The chain combines TRBV19 with TRBJ2-1, with no clear D. V dropped 9 bases and J dropped 5 bases, with 14 bases sitting between them. Germline lookup yields CDR1 LNHDA and CDR2 SQIVND (reference sequence). The CDR3 runs to 13 residues. As DNA, the CDR3 is TGTGCCAGCTCCATCTCGGGCCACAATGAGCAGTTCTTC. This sequence encodes CASSISGHNEQFF.